This is a list of T cell receptor beta chains from one sample in a study of OX40 agonist ivuxolimab in advanced cancers. TCRdb's copy holds only in-frame clones and misses some; the assay was immunoSEQ multiplex PCR. The sample lists over 5,500 clones, 75% to 90% occurring once. Sequencing used CD4+ or CD8+ T cells sorted from blood, obtained in a trial of the OX40 agonist ivuxolimab. These receptors were taken from an adult with an advanced solid tumor such as melanoma, head and neck, liver or kidney cancer. The CDR3 runs from the conserved cysteine through the conserved F or W. The D gene is left open where the match is weak. A clone size is listed for some rows: how often the clone was seen (once, few, many), or a class if it is expanded.

TRBJ2-1 TRBD2 TRBV7-6 - TGTGCCAGCAGCCTCACTCGGGGGGGTCGATACAATGAGCAGTTCTTC CASSLTRGGRYNEQFF
TRBJ2-7 - TRBV19 - TGTGCCAGTAGTTTGTCAGGGAGCCCCTACGAGCAGTACTTC CASSLSGSPYEQYF
TRBJ2-7 - TRBV4-1 few TGCGCCAGCAGCCAAGAGGACAGCTCCTACGAGCAGTACTTC CASSQEDSSYEQYF
TRBJ1-4 - TRBV9 - TGTGCCAGCAGCAGGGCAACTAATGAAAAACTGTTTTTT CASSRATNEKLFF
TRBJ2-2 - TRBV4-1 few TGCGCCAGCAGCCAAGTTCTAGCGTTCGGGGAGCTGTTTTTT CASSQVLAFGELFF
TRBJ1-2 TRBD1 TRBV6-1 - TGTGCCAGCAGTGAAGGAGGACAGGGGGCGGAAGGCTACACCTTC CASSEGGQGAEGYTF
TRBJ2-5 TRBD2 TRBV2 once TGTGCCAGCCTTAGGACTAGCGGGGGGGCAGAGACCCAGTACTTC CASLRTSGGAETQYF
TRBJ1-2 - TRBV29-1 - TGCAGCGTCCGAACACACCCCAACTATGGCTACACCTTC CSVRTHPNYGYTF
TRBJ2-7 - TRBV10-2 - TGCGCCAGCAGTGGAGGCGCAACCTACGAGCAGTACTTC CASSGGATYEQYF
TRBJ1-1 - TRBV29-1 - TGCAGCGTTGCTATGGGGATGAACACTGAAGCTTTCTTT CSVAMGMNTEAFF
TRBJ2-5 - TRBV5-1 few TGCGCCAGCAGCACGGGGAGCACCCAAGAGACCCAGTACTTC CASSTGSTQETQYF
TRBJ1-1 - TRBV19 - TGTGCCAGTAGGATAGTGGAGGGCCTGGATGAAGCTTTCTTT CASRIVEGLDEAFF
TRBJ2-1 - TRBV4-1 - TGCGCCAGCAGCCAAGATTCAAACAATGAGCAGTTCTTC CASSQDSNNEQFF
TRBJ2-7 TRBD1 TRBV27 - TGTGCCAGCAGTTTATCAGTCCGACAGGGTGCGTACGAGCAGTACTTC CASSLSVRQGAYEQYF
TRBJ2-7 TRBD2 TRBV2 - TGTGCCAGCAGTGACGCTAGCGGGGGGCCCAGCTCCTACGAGCAGTACTTC CASSDASGGPSSYEQYF
TRBJ1-5 TRBD1 TRBV19 - TGTGCCAGTAGTGCAGGGGGCAGGGGCAATCAGCCCCAGCATTTT CASSAGGRGNQPQHF
TRBJ2-7 - TRBV4-1 - TGCGCCAGCAGCCAAGAAGGGGGGCCTTACGAGCAGTACTTC CASSQEGGPYEQYF
TRBJ2-5 - TRBV27 - TGTGCCAGCAGTTTCCGACCGCCCGGGTACCAAGAGACCCAGTACTTC CASSFRPPGYQETQYF
TRBJ2-3 TRBD2 TRBV10-3 few TGTGCCATCAGTGAGTCAATAGCGGGGGGGAGCACAGATACGCAGTATTTT CAISESIAGGSTDTQYF
TRBJ1-6 - TRBV30 - TGTGCCTGGAGCGGGGGTGGGAGCAGCTCCTATAATTCACCCCTCCACTTT CAWSGGGSSSYNSPLHF
TRBJ2-1 TRBD1 TRBV7-9 medium-sized TGTGCCAGCAGCTCAACAGGGGATCTCGGTGAGCAGTTCTTC CASSSTGDLGEQFF
TRBJ2-2 - TRBV5-1 - TGCGCCAGCAGCTTGGATGGGGGTATGGGTCCCTCGCACAAGGAGAACACCGGGGAGCTGTTTTTT CASSLDGGMGPSHKENTGELFF